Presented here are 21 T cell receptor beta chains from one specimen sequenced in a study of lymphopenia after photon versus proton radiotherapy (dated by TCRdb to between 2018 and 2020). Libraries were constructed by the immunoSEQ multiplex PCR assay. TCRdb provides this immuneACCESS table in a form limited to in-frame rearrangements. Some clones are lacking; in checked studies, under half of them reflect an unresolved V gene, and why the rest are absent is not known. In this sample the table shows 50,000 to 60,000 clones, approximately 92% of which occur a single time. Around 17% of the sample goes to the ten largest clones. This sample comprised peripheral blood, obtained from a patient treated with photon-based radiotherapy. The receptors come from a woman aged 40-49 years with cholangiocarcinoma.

This CDR3 reads CASSLGGQGETQYF. CDR3 sequence (DNA): TGTGCCAGCAGCCTCGGGGGACAGGGGGAGACCCAGTACTTC. The rearrangement joins TRBV9 to TRBJ2-5; 10 bases are a match to TRBD1. The CDR3 runs to 14 residues. The germline V gene encodes CDR1 SGDLS and CDR2 YYNGEE. Trimming removed 4 bases from V and 5 bases from J; junction bases left unmatched: 5.

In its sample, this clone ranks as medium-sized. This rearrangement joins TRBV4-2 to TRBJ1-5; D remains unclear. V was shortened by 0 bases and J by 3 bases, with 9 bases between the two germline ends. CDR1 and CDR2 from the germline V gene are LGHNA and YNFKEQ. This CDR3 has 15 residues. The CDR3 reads CASSQDNLDNQPQHF. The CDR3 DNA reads TGTGCCAGCAGCCAAGACAATTTAGACAATCAGCCCCAGCATTTT.

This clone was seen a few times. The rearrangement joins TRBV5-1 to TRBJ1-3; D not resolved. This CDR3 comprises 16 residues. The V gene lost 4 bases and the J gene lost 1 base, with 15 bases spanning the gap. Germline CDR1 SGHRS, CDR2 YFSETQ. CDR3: CASSRLDLVSGNTIYF. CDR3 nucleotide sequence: TGCGCCAGCAGCCGATTAGATCTGGTTTCTGGAAACACCATATATTTT.

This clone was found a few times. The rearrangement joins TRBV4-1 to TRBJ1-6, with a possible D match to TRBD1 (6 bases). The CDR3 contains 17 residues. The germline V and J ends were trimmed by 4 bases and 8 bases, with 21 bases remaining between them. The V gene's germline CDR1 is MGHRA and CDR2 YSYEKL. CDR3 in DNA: TGCGCCAGCAGCCTCGGGCGGGGGGCTAAGCTAGATTCACCCCTCCACTTT. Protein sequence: CASSLGRGAKLDSPLHF.

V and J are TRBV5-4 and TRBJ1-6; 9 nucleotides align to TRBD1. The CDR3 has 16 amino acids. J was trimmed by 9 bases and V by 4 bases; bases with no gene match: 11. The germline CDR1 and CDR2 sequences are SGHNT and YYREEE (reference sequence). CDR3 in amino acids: CASSIQGAARGSPLHF. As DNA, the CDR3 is TGTGCCAGCAGCATACAGGGGGCGGCCCGGGGTTCACCCCTCCACTTT. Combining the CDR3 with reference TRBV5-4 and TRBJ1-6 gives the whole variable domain ETGVTQSPTHLIKTRGQQVTLRCSSQSGHNTVSWYQQALGQGPQFIFQYYREEENGRGNFPPRFSGLQFPNYSSELNVNALELDDSALYLCASSIQGAARGSPLHFGNGTRLTVT.

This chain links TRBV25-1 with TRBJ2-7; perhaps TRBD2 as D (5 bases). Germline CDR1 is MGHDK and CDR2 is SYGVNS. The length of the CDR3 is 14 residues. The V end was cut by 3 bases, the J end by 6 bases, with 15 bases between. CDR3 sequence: CASSEVFGGTEQYF. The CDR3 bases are TGTGCCAGCAGTGAGGTCTTTGGAGGCACCGAGCAGTACTTC.

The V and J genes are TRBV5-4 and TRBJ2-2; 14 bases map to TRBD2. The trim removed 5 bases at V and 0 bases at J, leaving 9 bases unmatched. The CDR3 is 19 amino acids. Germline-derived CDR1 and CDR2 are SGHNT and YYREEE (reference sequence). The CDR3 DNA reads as TGTGCCAGCAGGAGAGGGACTAGCGGGGGTGCTACGAACACCGGGGAGCTGTTTTTT. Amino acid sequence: CASRRGTSGGATNTGELFF.

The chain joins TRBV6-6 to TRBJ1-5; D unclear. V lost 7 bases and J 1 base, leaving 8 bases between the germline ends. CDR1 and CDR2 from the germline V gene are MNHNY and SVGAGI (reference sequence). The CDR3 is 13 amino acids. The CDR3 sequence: CASKGISNQPQHF. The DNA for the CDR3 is TGTGCCAGCAAAGGGATCAGCAATCAGCCCCAGCATTTT.

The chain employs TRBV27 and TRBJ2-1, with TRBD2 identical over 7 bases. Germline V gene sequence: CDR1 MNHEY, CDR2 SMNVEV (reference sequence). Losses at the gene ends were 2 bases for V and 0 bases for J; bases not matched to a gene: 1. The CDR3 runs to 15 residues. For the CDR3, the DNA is TGTGCCAGCAGTTTAGCGGGGGTCTCCTACAATGAGCAGTTCTTC. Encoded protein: CASSLAGVSYNEQFF.

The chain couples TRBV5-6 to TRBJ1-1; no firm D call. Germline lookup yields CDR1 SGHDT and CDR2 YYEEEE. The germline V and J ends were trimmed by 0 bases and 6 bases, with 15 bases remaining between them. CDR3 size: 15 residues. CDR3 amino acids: CASSLGPGGGAEAFF. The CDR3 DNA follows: TGTGCCAGCAGCTTGGGTCCAGGTGGAGGCGCTGAAGCTTTCTTT.

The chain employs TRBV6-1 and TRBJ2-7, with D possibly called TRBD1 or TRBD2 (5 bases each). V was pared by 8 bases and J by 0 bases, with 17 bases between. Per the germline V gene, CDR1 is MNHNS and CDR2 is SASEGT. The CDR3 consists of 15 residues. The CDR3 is CASVPNRDGSYEQYF. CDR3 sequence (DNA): TGTGCCAGCGTCCCAAACCGGGACGGCTCCTACGAGCAGTACTTC.

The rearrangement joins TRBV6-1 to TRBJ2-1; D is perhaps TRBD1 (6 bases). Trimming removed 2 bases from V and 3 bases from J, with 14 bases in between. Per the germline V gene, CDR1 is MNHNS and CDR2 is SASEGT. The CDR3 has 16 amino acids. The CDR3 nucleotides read TGTGCCAGCAGTGAACTACAGGGTTTTGGCTACAATGAGCAGTTCTTC. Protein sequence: CASSELQGFGYNEQFF.

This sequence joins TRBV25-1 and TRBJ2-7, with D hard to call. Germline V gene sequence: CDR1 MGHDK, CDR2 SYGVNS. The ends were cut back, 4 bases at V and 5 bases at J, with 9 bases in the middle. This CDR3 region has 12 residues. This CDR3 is CASSAYGDEQYF. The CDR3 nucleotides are TGTGCCAGCAGTGCCTATGGGGACGAGCAGTACTTC.

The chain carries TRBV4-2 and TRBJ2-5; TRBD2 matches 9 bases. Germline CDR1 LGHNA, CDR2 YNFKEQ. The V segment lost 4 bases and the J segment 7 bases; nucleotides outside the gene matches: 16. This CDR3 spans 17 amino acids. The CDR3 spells CASSRNLAGGEFGTQYF. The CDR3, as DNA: TGTGCCAGCAGCCGTAACCTGGCGGGAGGGGAGTTCGGGACCCAGTACTTC.

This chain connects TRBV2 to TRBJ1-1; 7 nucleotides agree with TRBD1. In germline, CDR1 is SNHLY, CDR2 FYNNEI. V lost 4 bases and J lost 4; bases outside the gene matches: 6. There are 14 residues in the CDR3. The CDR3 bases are TGTGCCAGCAGTGGGGACGCAGGGGGCACTGAAGCTTTCTTT. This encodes CASSGDAGGTEAFF.

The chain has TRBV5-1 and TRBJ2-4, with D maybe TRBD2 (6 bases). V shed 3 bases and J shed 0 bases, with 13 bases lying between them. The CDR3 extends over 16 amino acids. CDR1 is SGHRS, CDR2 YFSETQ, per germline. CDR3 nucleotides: TGCGCCAGCAGCTCAACCGGAGGGGTAGCCAAAAACATTCAGTACTTC. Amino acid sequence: CASSSTGGVAKNIQYF.

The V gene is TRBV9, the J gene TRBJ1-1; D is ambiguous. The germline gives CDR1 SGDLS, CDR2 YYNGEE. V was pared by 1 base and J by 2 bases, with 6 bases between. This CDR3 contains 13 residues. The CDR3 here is CASSVKSNTEAFF. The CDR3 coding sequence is TGTGCCAGCAGCGTAAAGAGTAACACTGAAGCTTTCTTT.

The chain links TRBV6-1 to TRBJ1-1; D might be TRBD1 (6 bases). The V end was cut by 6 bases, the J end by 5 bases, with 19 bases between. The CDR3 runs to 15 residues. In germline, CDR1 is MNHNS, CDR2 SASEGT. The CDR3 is CASRGTGTKGTEAFF. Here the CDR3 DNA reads TGTGCCAGCAGAGGTACCGGGACAAAAGGGACTGAAGCTTTCTTT.

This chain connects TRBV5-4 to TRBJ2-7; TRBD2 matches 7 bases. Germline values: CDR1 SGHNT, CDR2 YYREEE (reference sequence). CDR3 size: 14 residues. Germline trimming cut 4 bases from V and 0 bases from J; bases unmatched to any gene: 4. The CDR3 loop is CASSRSGVSYEQYF. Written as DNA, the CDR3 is TGTGCCAGCAGCAGGAGCGGGGTCTCCTACGAGCAGTACTTC.

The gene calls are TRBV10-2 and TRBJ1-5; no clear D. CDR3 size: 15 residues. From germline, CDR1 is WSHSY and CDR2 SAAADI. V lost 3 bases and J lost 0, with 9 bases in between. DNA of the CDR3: TGCGCCAGCAGTGACAGGACTGATAGCAATCAGCCCCAGCATTTT. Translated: CASSDRTDSNQPQHF.

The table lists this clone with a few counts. The CDR3 nucleotides are TGTGCCAGTAGTATAGGGGGGCATGAAGCTTTCTTT. This encodes CASSIGGHEAFF. This chain connects TRBV19 to TRBJ1-1; a possible D gene is TRBD1 (6 bases). The CDR3 contains 12 residues. Germline lookup yields CDR1 LNHDA and CDR2 SQIVND (reference sequence). Trimming left V 1 base short and J 7 bases short, with 7 bases between.